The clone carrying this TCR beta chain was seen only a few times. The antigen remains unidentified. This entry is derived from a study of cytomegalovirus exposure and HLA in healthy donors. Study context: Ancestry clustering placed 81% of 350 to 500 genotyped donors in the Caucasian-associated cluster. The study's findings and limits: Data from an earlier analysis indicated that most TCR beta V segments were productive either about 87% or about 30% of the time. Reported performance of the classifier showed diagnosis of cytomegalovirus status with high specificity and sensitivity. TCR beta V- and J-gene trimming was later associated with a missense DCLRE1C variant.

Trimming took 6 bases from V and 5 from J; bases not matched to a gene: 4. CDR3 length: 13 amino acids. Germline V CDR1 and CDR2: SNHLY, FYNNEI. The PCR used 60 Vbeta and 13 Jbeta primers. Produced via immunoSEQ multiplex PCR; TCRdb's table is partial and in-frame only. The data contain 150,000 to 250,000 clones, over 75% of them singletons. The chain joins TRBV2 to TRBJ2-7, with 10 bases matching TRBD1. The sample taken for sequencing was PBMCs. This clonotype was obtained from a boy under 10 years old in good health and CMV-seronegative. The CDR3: CASSPGQGNEQYF. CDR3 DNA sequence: TGTGCCAGCAGCCCGGGACAGGGGAACGAGCAGTACTTC.